Listed below are T cell receptor beta chains from one sample, sequenced in a study of cytomegalovirus exposure and HLA in healthy donors. Assay used: immunoSEQ multiplex PCR; TCRdb lists only in-frame clones, some missing. The top ten hold around 1.9% of the sample, which has 140,000 to 150,000 clones, 94% seen once. The source material was PBMCs. These receptor sequences come from a man between 18 and 29 years old in good health and CMV-seropositive. Each CDR3 is given with its conserved first and last residue. The D gene is left open where the match is weak. Size values are once, few and many counts, or a class for expanded clones, and some rows have none.

V gene: TRBV5-1; J gene: TRBJ1-2; clone size: -; D gene: -; CDR3 DNA: TGCGCCAGCAGCTTGGGGACACCACCCTATGGCTACACCTTC; CDR3 protein: CASSLGTPPYGYTF
V gene: TRBV10-3; J gene: TRBJ2-3; clone size: -; D gene: -; CDR3 DNA: TGTGCCCTCTCGGTTGGAGGGGGCACAGATACGCAGTATTTT; CDR3 protein: CALSVGGGTDTQYF
V gene: TRBV29-1; J gene: TRBJ2-6; clone size: -; D gene: TRBD1; CDR3 DNA: TGCAGCGTAGGACAGGGTCAGGCTGGGGCCAACGTCCTGACTTTC; CDR3 protein: CSVGQGQAGANVLTF
V gene: TRBV2; J gene: TRBJ1-2; clone size: -; D gene: TRBD1; CDR3 DNA: TGTGCCAGCAGGGGGACAGGGGACTATGGCTACACCTTC; CDR3 protein: CASRGTGDYGYTF
V gene: TRBV18; J gene: TRBJ1-1; clone size: -; D gene: -; CDR3 DNA: TGTGCCAGCTCACCACTGAGGGACACCCAGAACACTGAAGCTTTCTTT; CDR3 protein: CASSPLRDTQNTEAFF
V gene: TRBV11-3; J gene: TRBJ2-5; clone size: few; D gene: -; CDR3 DNA: TGTGCCAGCAGCTTAGGAGCTCCTTGGGAGACCCAGTACTTC; CDR3 protein: CASSLGAPWETQYF
V gene: TRBV28; J gene: TRBJ1-2; clone size: -; D gene: -; CDR3 DNA: TGTGCCAGCAGTCCCTCGGGGACTACTACATACTATGGCTACACCTTC; CDR3 protein: CASSPSGTTTYYGYTF
V gene: TRBV4-2; J gene: TRBJ2-7; clone size: -; D gene: -; CDR3 DNA: TGTGCCAGCAGCCAAGTCCTCAGGGGCGACTACGAGCAGTACTTC; CDR3 protein: CASSQVLRGDYEQYF
V gene: TRBV5-4; J gene: TRBJ1-2; clone size: -; D gene: -; CDR3 DNA: TGTGCCAGCAGCCCCTCTAACTATGGCTACACCTTC; CDR3 protein: CASSPSNYGYTF
V gene: TRBV4-1; J gene: TRBJ2-2; clone size: -; D gene: TRBD2; CDR3 DNA: TGCGCCAGCAGCCAAGTCTTCGGACTAGCGGCCCCGAGCACCGGGGAGCTGTTTTTT; CDR3 protein: CASSQVFGLAAPSTGELFF
V gene: TRBV5-8; J gene: TRBJ2-3; clone size: -; D gene: -; CDR3 DNA: TGTGCCAGCAGGACCAAACTAGGCCCAGATACGCAGTATTTT; CDR3 protein: CASRTKLGPDTQYF
V gene: TRBV5-4; J gene: TRBJ2-3; clone size: once; D gene: TRBD2; CDR3 DNA: TGTGCCAGCAGCACACCGACTAGCGGGAAAACAGATACGCAGTATTTT; CDR3 protein: CASSTPTSGKTDTQYF
V gene: TRBV4-2; J gene: TRBJ1-2; clone size: -; D gene: -; CDR3 DNA: TGTGCCAGCAGCGCGGCAGGGGAGAACTATGGCTACACCTTC; CDR3 protein: CASSAAGENYGYTF
V gene: TRBV15; J gene: TRBJ1-1; clone size: -; D gene: -; CDR3 DNA: TGTGCCACCAGCCAAAGGGGGAACCCAAACACTGAAGCTTTCTTT; CDR3 protein: CATSQRGNPNTEAFF
V gene: TRBV27; J gene: TRBJ1-1; clone size: -; D gene: -; CDR3 DNA: TGTGCCAGCCGACTCGGGGAGTCCACTGAAGCTTTCTTT; CDR3 protein: CASRLGESTEAFF
V gene: TRBV29-1; J gene: TRBJ2-5; clone size: -; D gene: -; CDR3 DNA: TGCAGCGTTGGCCTAGTTTCGGAGACCCAGTACTTC; CDR3 protein: CSVGLVSETQYF
V gene: TRBV28; J gene: TRBJ2-5; clone size: -; D gene: -; CDR3 DNA: TGTGCCAGCAGTCTCCGGGATCCACTGAATGGGAAGTACTTC; CDR3 protein: CASSLRDPLNGKYF
V gene: TRBV5-1; J gene: TRBJ1-1; clone size: -; D gene: TRBD1; CDR3 DNA: TGCGCCAGCAGCGCGACAGGGGCGGACACTGAAGCTTTCTTT; CDR3 protein: CASSATGADTEAFF
V gene: TRBV9; J gene: TRBJ1-2; clone size: -; D gene: TRBD1; CDR3 DNA: TGTGCCAGCAGACTAGACCGGACAGGGGGACGCTACACCTTC; CDR3 protein: CASRLDRTGGRYTF
V gene: TRBV5-5; J gene: TRBJ1-3; clone size: -; D gene: TRBD1; CDR3 DNA: TGTGCCAGCAGCTGGGGGACAGGGGCTGGAAACACCATATATTTT; CDR3 protein: CASSWGTGAGNTIYF
V gene: TRBV19; J gene: TRBJ1-5; clone size: -; D gene: -; CDR3 DNA: TGTGCCAGTAGCAGGGCCGGTAGCAATCAGCCCCAGCATTTT; CDR3 protein: CASSRAGSNQPQHF
V gene: TRBV2; J gene: TRBJ2-2; clone size: few; D gene: TRBD1; CDR3 DNA: TGTGCCAGCAGCCGGACAGGGATGGGGACCGGGGAGCTGTTTTTT; CDR3 protein: CASSRTGMGTGELFF
V gene: TRBV29-1; J gene: TRBJ2-1; clone size: -; D gene: -; CDR3 DNA: TGCAGCGTTGAAGATCGTGGAGTTCAGTTCTTC; CDR3 protein: CSVEDRGVQFF
V gene: TRBV29-1; J gene: TRBJ2-3; clone size: -; D gene: -; CDR3 DNA: TGCAGCGTTGTAGGCAGGGTCTCAGATACGCAGTATTTT; CDR3 protein: CSVVGRVSDTQYF
V gene: TRBV11-2; J gene: TRBJ1-2; clone size: -; D gene: -; CDR3 DNA: TGTGCCAGCAGCTTAGACAGGGCGGACTATGGCTACACCTTC; CDR3 protein: CASSLDRADYGYTF
V gene: TRBV29-1; J gene: TRBJ2-1; clone size: -; D gene: TRBD2; CDR3 DNA: TGCAGCGTTGAAGGCTCCCCTTTAGCGGGAGGCCACAATGAGCAGTTCTTC; CDR3 protein: CSVEGSPLAGGHNEQFF
V gene: TRBV7-6; J gene: TRBJ2-3; clone size: -; D gene: -; CDR3 DNA: TGTGCCAGCAGCTCTCTCAGGGGAGATACGCAGTATTTT; CDR3 protein: CASSSLRGDTQYF
V gene: TRBV5-4; J gene: TRBJ2-1; clone size: -; D gene: -; CDR3 DNA: TGTGCCAGCAGCCCTGCGGGGGCAAGCTCCTACAATGAGCAGTTCTTC; CDR3 protein: CASSPAGASSYNEQFF
V gene: TRBV7-9; J gene: TRBJ1-1; clone size: -; D gene: -; CDR3 DNA: TGTGCCAGCAGCTCCCGGGGGAACACTGAAGCTTTCTTT; CDR3 protein: CASSSRGNTEAFF
V gene: TRBV28; J gene: TRBJ2-3; clone size: -; D gene: TRBD2; CDR3 DNA: TGTGCCAGCTACAAGCTAGCGGGAGGGCGGTGGGGCACAGATACGCAGTATTTT; CDR3 protein: CASYKLAGGRWGTDTQYF
V gene: TRBV27; J gene: TRBJ1-1; clone size: -; D gene: -; CDR3 DNA: TGTGCCAGCAGCCCACAATTCGGGACAATAAGAAGCACTGAAGCTTTCTTT; CDR3 protein: CASSPQFGTIRSTEAFF
V gene: TRBV10-3; J gene: TRBJ1-1; clone size: -; D gene: TRBD1; CDR3 DNA: TGTGCCAGTGGGACAGGTCAAAACACTGAAGCTTTCTTT; CDR3 protein: CASGTGQNTEAFF
V gene: TRBV5-1; J gene: TRBJ2-7; clone size: -; D gene: -; CDR3 DNA: TGCGCCAGCAGCTTATCCCCTAGCGCGAGCTCCTACGAGCAGTACTTC; CDR3 protein: CASSLSPSASSYEQYF
V gene: TRBV15; J gene: TRBJ2-1; clone size: -; D gene: TRBD2; CDR3 DNA: TGTGCCACCAGCAGAGAAATTAGCGGGTCGAGCTCCTACAATGAGCAGTTCTTC; CDR3 protein: CATSREISGSSSYNEQFF
V gene: TRBV2; J gene: TRBJ2-3; clone size: -; D gene: TRBD2; CDR3 DNA: TGTGCCAGCAGTTATGCGACTAGCGGGAGATCAGATACGCAGTATTTT; CDR3 protein: CASSYATSGRSDTQYF
V gene: TRBV29-1; J gene: TRBJ2-1; clone size: -; D gene: TRBD1; CDR3 DNA: TGCAGCACGGGACAGGACACCCCCAACAATGAGCAGTTCTTC; CDR3 protein: CSTGQDTPNNEQFF
V gene: TRBV25-1; J gene: TRBJ2-3; clone size: -; D gene: TRBD2; CDR3 DNA: TGTGCCAGCAGTGAAATCGGGGGGTGGTATACGCAGTATTTT; CDR3 protein: CASSEIGGWYTQYF
V gene: TRBV6-1; J gene: TRBJ2-1; clone size: -; D gene: -; CDR3 DNA: TGTGCCAGTGACCGGGGGAGTTCATCCTACAATGAGCAGTTCTTC; CDR3 protein: CASDRGSSSYNEQFF
V gene: TRBV10-2; J gene: TRBJ2-7; clone size: once; D gene: -; CDR3 DNA: TGCGCCAGCAGAAAAGACACCTCCTACGAGCAGTACTTC; CDR3 protein: CASRKDTSYEQYF
V gene: TRBV7-2; J gene: TRBJ2-2; clone size: -; D gene: -; CDR3 DNA: TGTGCCAGCAGCTTAAGAGACAGCCTCACCGGGGAGCTGTTTTTT; CDR3 protein: CASSLRDSLTGELFF
V gene: TRBV4-1; J gene: TRBJ2-5; clone size: -; D gene: -; CDR3 DNA: TGCGCCAGCACCTCCGCGGGGGAGACCCAGTACTTC; CDR3 protein: CASTSAGETQYF
V gene: TRBV20-1; J gene: TRBJ1-2; clone size: -; D gene: -; CDR3 DNA: TGCAGTGCCAGGACAGAGGATGGCTACACCTTC; CDR3 protein: CSARTEDGYTF
V gene: TRBV11-2; J gene: TRBJ2-2; clone size: -; D gene: -; CDR3 DNA: TGTGCCAGCAGTTTTCTACCGGGACTGTCGGGGGAGCTGTTTTTT; CDR3 protein: CASSFLPGLSGELFF